Following are 22 T cell receptor beta chains from one sample sequenced in a study of blood T cells in healthy people across ages (dated by TCRdb to the mid-2010s). Library prep was done by 5' RACE. Sequencing was performed on an Illumina HiSeq 2500. A second PCR of roughly 7 to 11 cycles was performed with a sample-barcoded 5' primer and a J-beta primer mix. Starting from the raw public reads, TCRdb applied fastp trimming at Q25, assembled clones with MiXCR and retained in-frame beta chains. Entries that share a CDR3 protein sequence are merged under the most common genes and DNA. The sample includes about 830,000 distinct CDR3 sequences, with approximately 65% observed a single time. The biggest ten clones account for 28% of the sample. Specimen: blood. Receptor source: a man aged 25 to 40 in good health.

The chain couples TRBV6-5 to TRBJ1-2; 9 bases are shared with TRBD1. V lost 3 bases to trimming and J lost 8 bases; unmatched junction nucleotides: 19. This CDR3 is built from 18 residues. Germline V lookup: CDR1 MNHEY, CDR2 SVGAGI. The CDR3 is CASSYHMGQGASDIGYTF. The CDR3 DNA reads TGTGCCAGCAGTTATCATATGGGACAGGGAGCATCCGACATAGGCTACACCTTC.

This clonotype has more than one count but fewer than ten. The rearrangement links TRBV5-1 to TRBJ2-7; TRBD2 aligns across 10 bases. J was trimmed by 2 bases and V by 0 bases; bases with no gene match: 2. The CDR3 runs to 15 residues. Germline V lookup: CDR1 SGHRS, CDR2 YFSETQ. For the CDR3, the DNA is TGCGCCAGCAGCTTGGTGCTAGCGGGGGCCTACGAGCAGTACTTC. Its protein is CASSLVLAGAYEQYF.

J is TRBJ2-4 and V is TRBV4-3, with D maybe TRBD1 (6 bases). Trimming removed 2 bases from V and 7 bases from J, with 12 bases in between. This CDR3 region has 14 residues. The germline CDR1 and CDR2 sequences are LGHNA and YSLEER. The CDR3 spells CASSQYPTGNIQYF. For the CDR3, the DNA is TGCGCCAGCAGCCAATACCCGACAGGCAACATTCAGTACTTC.

V and J are TRBV28 and TRBJ2-1, with TRBD2 identical over 12 bases. The length of the CDR3 is 15 residues. V shed 6 bases, J shed 10 bases, and the junction held 10 bases outside the gene matches. Germline CDR1 is MDHEN and CDR2 is SYDVKM. Here the CDR3 DNA reads TGTGCCAGCAGCATAGGGACTAGCGGGCCGGGGGAGCAGTTCTTC. Translating it yields CASSIGTSGPGEQFF.

The chain joins TRBV15 to TRBJ2-1, with D perhaps TRBD2 (5 bases). The CDR3 spans 11 residues. V lost 7 bases, J lost 10 bases, and 11 bases lay in between. CDR1 is LNHNV, CDR2 YYDKDF, per germline (reference sequence). CDR3 DNA: TGTGCCACCACCCTTACGGGGGAGCAGTTCTTC. It codes for CATTLTGEQFF.

The rearrangement joins TRBV4-2 to TRBJ1-2, with 7 bases fitting TRBD1. The CDR3 loop spans 16 amino acids. Trimming removed 4 bases from V and 5 bases from J; junction bases left unmatched: 13. The germline V gene has CDR1 LGHNA and CDR2 YNFKEQ. The CDR3 DNA reads as TGTGCCAGCAGCCTCACTCAGGGGGGCCGTCGGTATGGCTACACCTTC. Protein product: CASSLTQGGRRYGYTF.

The chain recombines TRBV9 with TRBJ2-1; 9 nucleotides agree with TRBD2. The CDR3 length is 15 residues. Looked up from germline, CDR1 is SGDLS and CDR2 is YYNGEE. The V and J ends lost 0 bases and 7 bases, in that order; junction bases with no gene match: 5. The CDR3 region has the DNA TGTGCCAGCAGCGTAGTTAGCGGGGGAGGAAATGAGCAGTTCTTC. The encoded protein is CASSVVSGGGNEQFF.

About this clonotype: At one end the junction does not follow the germline gene, possibly because of a read error. The rearrangement links TRBV12-3 or TRBV12-4 to TRBJ2-5, with 9 positions matching TRBD1. The CDR3 is 14 residues long. CDR3 region: CAGRPGQGLETQYF. The CDR3 DNA is TGTGCCGGCAGACCGGGACAGGGTTTGGAGACCCAGTACTTC.

V usage is TRBV12-3 or TRBV12-4 and J usage is TRBJ2-3; 7 nucleotides line up with TRBD1. V gave up 4 bases and J gave up 5 bases; unmatched junction bases: 6. This CDR3 contains 14 residues. DNA for the CDR3: TGTGCCAGCAGTTCCCTCGACAGGGAAGATACGCAGTATTTT. Protein: CASSSLDREDTQYF.

The rearrangement links TRBV5-4 to TRBJ2-5; D is tentatively TRBD1 or TRBD2 (5 bases each). CDR3 length: 14 residues. V was pared by 4 bases and J by 3 bases, with 13 bases between. Looked up from germline, CDR1 is SGHNT and CDR2 is YYREEE (reference sequence). CDR3 sequence (DNA): TGTGCCAGCAGCGTGGCCGGGACGAAAGAGACCCAGTACTTC. Protein: CASSVAGTKETQYF.

The V and J genes are TRBV6-2 or TRBV6-3 and TRBJ2-7, with TRBD1 as a possible D gene (6 bases). The CDR3 runs to 15 residues. Per the germline V gene, CDR1 is MNHEY and CDR2 is SVGEGT. V was trimmed by 6 bases and J by 2 bases, leaving 17 bases between them. The DNA of the CDR3 is TGTGCCAGCAGGACAGACAGGACGAGACCCTACGAGCAGTACTTC. It encodes CASRTDRTRPYEQYF.

The rearrangement uses TRBV9 and TRBJ2-4, with D maybe TRBD1 (5 bases). Judging by the DNA end, TRBJ2-7 fits better; the J call may be wrong. CDR3 length equals 14 residues. CDR1 is SGDLS, CDR2 YYNGEE, per germline. CDR3 loop: CASSAALGPYEQYF. The CDR3 DNA follows: TGTGCCAGCAGCGCCGCTTTGGGGCCCTACGAGCAGTACTTC.

The sample holds one count of this clonotype. The rearrangement links TRBV9 to TRBJ2-3; 8 bases map to TRBD2. The germline V gene encodes CDR1 SGDLS and CDR2 YYNGEE. V lost 6 bases, J lost 4 bases, and 7 bases stayed unmatched. The CDR3 runs 14 residues. The CDR3 region is CASTGTRNPDTQYF. The CDR3 DNA reads as TGTGCCAGCACCGGGACTAGAAACCCAGATACGCAGTATTTT.

The V call is TRBV28, the J call TRBJ2-3, with a tentative D call TRBD2 (5 bases). This CDR3 region has 14 residues. Trimming shortened V by 7 bases and J by 2 bases, and 13 bases separated the two germline ends. CDR1 MDHEN and CDR2 SYDVKM come from the germline V gene. The CDR3 DNA is TGTGCCAGCAAGGGTTACGGGAACACAGATACGCAGTATTTT. Translating gives CASKGYGNTDTQYF. The full variable domain, its missing parts supplied by reference TRBV28 and TRBJ2-3, is DVKVTQSSRYLVKRTGEKVFLECVQDMDHENMFWYRQDPGLGLRLIYFSYDVKMKEKGDIPEGYSVSREKKERFSLILESASTNQTSMYLCASKGYGNTDTQYFGPGTRLTVL.

Concerning this clonotype: One end of the junction varies from germline; a read error may be responsible. The V gene is TRBV29-1, the J gene TRBJ1-2; the D gene is possibly TRBD1 (5 bases). Per the germline V gene, CDR1 is SQVTM and CDR2 is ANQGSEA. This CDR3 region has 12 residues. For the CDR3, the DNA is TGCAGCGCTGAAGATCTTGGGGGAGGCTACACCTTC. The encoded protein is CSAEDLGGGYTF.

The CDR3 DNA sequence: TGTGCCAGCAGCTTAGTGGTGGCCCCTGAAGCTTTCTTT. It encodes CASSLVVAPEAFF. The chain links TRBV11-2 to TRBJ1-1; D uncertain. The germline V gene has CDR1 SGHAT and CDR2 FQNNGV. This CDR3 comprises 13 residues. Between the trimmed V and J ends, which lost 1 base and 6 bases, there was a span of 9 bases.

This clonotype was observed a handful of times. The chain couples TRBV6-5 to TRBJ1-2; 7 bases match TRBD1. Germline V gene data show CDR1 as MNHEY and CDR2 as SVGAGI. Trimming removed 0 bases from V and 7 bases from J; junction bases left unmatched: 8. This CDR3 is 15 amino acids long. CDR3 in DNA: TGTGCCAGCAGTTACTCGTCGGGACAGCGGCGTGGCTACACCTTC. Protein: CASSYSSGQRRGYTF.

The V and J genes are TRBV4-2 and TRBJ2-6, with D unresolved. Trimming removed 3 bases from V and 0 bases from J, with 18 bases in between. The CDR3 sequence is 19 residues long. The germline V gene has CDR1 LGHNA and CDR2 YNFKEQ. CDR3: CASSQAVRRALSGANVLTF. The CDR3 DNA sequence: TGTGCCAGCAGCCAGGCCGTGCGTAGGGCCCTCTCTGGGGCCAACGTCCTGACTTTC.

The table lists this clonotype with many counts. V and J are TRBV6-2 or TRBV6-3 and TRBJ2-1; no clear D. This CDR3 is built from 12 residues. Trimming pared 0 bases from V and 8 bases from J, leaving 5 bases between. Germline assignment: CDR1 MNHEY and CDR2 SVGEGT. This chain's CDR3 is CASSYSGYEQFF. Written as DNA, the CDR3 is TGTGCCAGCAGTTACTCAGGGTATGAGCAGTTCTTC.

The chain combines TRBV15 with TRBJ2-3; 8 bases fit TRBD2. The CDR3 covers 14 residues. The germline gives CDR1 LNHNV, CDR2 YYDKDF (reference sequence). With 1 base clipped from V and 4 bases from J, the junction kept 1 base outside the gene matches. This CDR3 is CATSRGSGADTQYF. The CDR3 nucleotides are TGTGCCACCAGCAGAGGTAGCGGGGCAGATACGCAGTATTTT.

The gene calls are TRBV4-3 and TRBJ2-4, with no clear D. CDR3 length equals 18 residues. In germline, CDR1 is LGHNA, CDR2 YSLEER. The ends were cut back, 0 bases at V and 0 bases at J, with 15 bases in the middle. CDR3 bases: TGCGCCAGCAGCCAAGATTATTGGAGCAGATTAGCCAAAAACATTCAGTACTTC. Its translation: CASSQDYWSRLAKNIQYF.

The chain recombines TRBV7-9 with TRBJ2-3; D is unresolved. This CDR3 is 12 amino acids long. V gave up 8 bases and J gave up 6 bases, with 12 bases separating them. CDR1 is SEHNR and CDR2 is FQNEAQ in the germline V gene (reference sequence). CDR3 protein: CASLDRPDTQYF. The CDR3 region has the DNA TGTGCCAGCCTTGATAGGCCCGATACGCAGTATTTT.